Each of the 22 T cell receptor beta chains below was sequenced from the same sample in a study of sequential checkpoint blockade in melanoma. The sample's treatment: randomized to nivolumab then ipilimumab (arm A) or the reverse (arm B). Produced via immunoSEQ multiplex PCR; TCRdb's table is partial and in-frame only. The sample has approximately 19,000 clones, about 25% seen once. Here the sequenced sample was tumor tissue (inferred from file names), taken from a patient given nivolumab and ipilimumab in sequence. All receptors come from a human donor with melanoma.

The rearrangement uses TRBV15 and TRBJ1-5; 7 nucleotides agree with TRBD1. The germline V gene has CDR1 LNHNV and CDR2 YYDKDF (reference sequence). CDR3 length: 17 residues. With 2 bases clipped from V and 2 bases from J, the junction kept 9 bases outside the gene matches. In DNA form, the CDR3 reads TGTGCCACCAGCAGAAAAACCGGGACAGCGGGCAATCAGCCCCAGCATTTT. Translating it yields CATSRKTGTAGNQPQHF.

The chain uses TRBV11-3 and TRBJ2-1; TRBD2 aligns across 10 bases. Germline assignment: CDR1 SGHNT and CDR2 YENEEA. V trimming: 3 bases; J trimming: 10 bases; junction bases outside the gene matches: 9. This CDR3 has 15 amino acids. CDR3 protein: CASSFSDSGGLEQFF. CDR3 coding DNA: TGTGCCAGCAGCTTTTCGGATAGCGGGGGGTTAGAGCAGTTCTTC.

The J gene is TRBJ2-2, the V gene TRBV6-8, with 10 bases identical to TRBD2. The CDR3 runs to 17 residues. The ends lost 0 bases at V and 9 bases at J; junction bases unmatched: 10. Germline V gives CDR1 MNHGY, CDR2 SAAAGT. For the CDR3, the DNA is TGTGCCAGCAGTTACTCGGGTCAGCGGGAGGGCAACCGGGAGCTGTTTTTT. This sequence encodes CASSYSGQREGNRELFF.

This chain connects TRBV11-3 to TRBJ2-6; a possible D gene is TRBD2 (6 bases). The CDR3 is made up of 18 amino acids. V lost 1 base and J 0 bases, leaving 13 bases between the germline ends. Per the germline V gene, CDR1 is SGHNT and CDR2 is YENEEA. CDR3 region: CASSLVRGPRSGANVLTF. The CDR3 DNA reads TGTGCCAGCAGCTTAGTGCGGGGTCCGCGCTCTGGGGCCAACGTCCTGACTTTC.

The chain carries TRBV6-8 and TRBJ2-5; no firm D call. Germline CDR1 MNHGY, CDR2 SAAAGT. The CDR3 sequence is 13 residues long. Trimming cost V 2 bases and J 5 bases, with 9 bases left between them. CDR3 residues: CASSYRKWETQYF. CDR3 DNA sequence: TGTGCCAGCAGTTACAGAAAATGGGAGACCCAGTACTTC.

The chain couples TRBV6-8 to TRBJ2-1, with 13 bases that match TRBD2. The CDR3 contains 17 residues. With V trimmed by 5 bases and J by 3 bases, 7 bases remained unmatched. Germline V CDR1 and CDR2: MNHGY, SAAAGT. The CDR3 region is CASSPGTSGMIYNEQFF. The CDR3 DNA sequence: TGTGCCAGCAGTCCCGGGACTAGCGGGATGATCTACAATGAGCAGTTCTTC.

This clone was observed a handful of times. V is TRBV9 and J is TRBJ2-7; D is undetermined. The CDR3 is 16 amino acids. Deletions cut 0 bases from V and 2 bases from J, with 15 bases between. Per the germline V gene, CDR1 is SGDLS and CDR2 is YYNGEE. The CDR3 sequence: CASSVAGSPRTYEQYF. The CDR3 nucleotides are TGTGCCAGCAGCGTAGCTGGGTCCCCTCGGACCTACGAGCAGTACTTC.

This clone was observed a few times. This sequence joins TRBV5-1 and TRBJ2-2; D gene ambiguous. CDR3 length: 15 amino acids. Trimming stripped 5 bases from V and 4 bases from J, with 15 bases between. CDR1 SGHRS and CDR2 YFSETQ come from the germline V gene. For the CDR3, the DNA is TGCGCCAGCAGTTTAGGCGACGACCTCACCGGGGAGCTGTTTTTT. It encodes CASSLGDDLTGELFF.

In this sample, this clone turned up a few times. The rearrangement uses TRBV6-8 and TRBJ1-6, with a tentative D call TRBD1 (5 bases). The germline CDR1 and CDR2 sequences are MNHGY and SAAAGT. This CDR3 contains 14 residues. V dropped 2 bases and J dropped 9 bases, with 11 bases sitting between them. CDR3 sequence (DNA): TGTGCCAGCAGTTACGGCCAGGGTGTTTCACCCCTCCACTTT. This translates into CASSYGQGVSPLHF.

V and J are TRBV19 and TRBJ2-7, with D unresolved. V lost 3 bases, J lost 4 bases, and 19 bases lay in between. The CDR3 is made up of 16 amino acids. Germline V gene data show CDR1 as LNHDA and CDR2 as SQIVND (reference sequence). The CDR3 DNA is TGTGCCAGTAGTATTTTTCCGGGCCTCAAGATGTACGAGCAGTACTTC. Its protein product is CASSIFPGLKMYEQYF.

This clone turned up a few times. The chain carries TRBV7-6 and TRBJ2-5, with 11 bases identical to TRBD2. Per germline, CDR1 SGHVS and CDR2 FNYEAQ. The CDR3 has 16 residues. V gave up 5 bases and J gave up 0 bases; unmatched junction bases: 5. The CDR3 nucleotides are TGTGCCAGCAGCCAGGAACTAGCGGGGGACCAAGAGACCCAGTACTTC. Protein: CASSQELAGDQETQYF.

V gene TRBV9 combines with J gene TRBJ1-5; 7 nucleotides agree with TRBD1. This CDR3 comprises 13 residues. CDR1 is SGDLS and CDR2 is YYNGEE in the germline V gene. V was pared by 10 bases and J by 3 bases, with 7 bases of the junction left unmatched. The CDR3 here is CARRDRLNQPQHF. The CDR3 bases are TGTGCCCGCCGGGACAGACTCAATCAGCCCCAGCATTTT.

This clone has more than one count but fewer than ten. In DNA, the CDR3 is TGTGCCACGGCCGGGGGGGCAGGGACTGAAGCTTTCTTT. Translated, it gives CATAGGAGTEAFF. V is TRBV6-8 and J is TRBJ1-1, with D perhaps matching TRBD1 (6 bases). V was clipped by 10 bases and J by 5 bases, with 17 bases between them. Germline CDR1 MNHGY, CDR2 SAAAGT. This CDR3 is built from 13 residues.

The chain combines TRBV14 with TRBJ2-3; weak D call: TRBD2 (5 bases). V was clipped by 2 bases and J by 6 bases, with 9 bases between them. The CDR3 has 13 residues. Germline CDR1 is SGHDN and CDR2 is FVKESK. The CDR3 loop is CASSQYGGDTQYF. The CDR3 bases are TGTGCCAGCAGCCAATATGGCGGGGATACGCAGTATTTT.

J is TRBJ2-2 and V is TRBV5-1; 7 bases are shared with TRBD2. Trimming cost V 3 bases and J 5 bases; bases outside gene matches: 10. CDR3 length: 16 residues. Germline CDR1 SGHRS, CDR2 YFSETQ. The CDR3 DNA is TGCGCCAGCAGCTCATTCCGGGACTACAGAACCGGGGAGCTGTTTTTT. This translates into CASSSFRDYRTGELFF. The variable domain in full, completed from reference TRBV5-1 and TRBJ2-2, reads KAGVTQTPRYLIKTRGQQVTLSCSPISGHRSVSWYQQTPGQGLQFLFEYFSETQRNKGNFPGRFSGRQFSNSRSEMNVSTLELGDSALYLCASSSFRDYRTGELFFGEGSRLTVL.

This clone was observed a handful of times. The J gene is TRBJ1-4, the V gene TRBV15; no definite D call. Per germline, CDR1 LNHNV and CDR2 YYDKDF (reference sequence). The CDR3 is made up of 14 amino acids. The V end lost 4 bases, the J end lost 7 bases, and 13 bases lay between the germline ends. This CDR3 reads CATSTWASVEKLFF. DNA for the CDR3: TGTGCCACCAGCACCTGGGCCTCGGTTGAAAAACTGTTTTTT. Full variable domain (missing parts from reference TRBV15 and TRBJ1-4): DAMVIQNPRYQVTQFGKPVTLSCSQTLNHNVMYWYQQKSSQAPKLLFHYYDKDFNNEADTPDNFQSRRPNTSFCFLDIRSPGLGDTAMYLCATSTWASVEKLFFGSGTQLSVL.

This rearrangement joins TRBV19 to TRBJ1-2; D is possibly TRBD1 (6 bases). V gave up 4 bases and J gave up 11 bases, with 23 bases separating them. From germline, CDR1 is LNHDA and CDR2 SQIVND (reference sequence). This CDR3 has 15 residues. The CDR3 coding sequence is TGTGCCAGTAGTACACACCAGGGGACCTCTCTGAGGTACACCTTC. The encoded protein is CASSTHQGTSLRYTF.

The chain has TRBV29-1 and TRBJ1-2; 7 nucleotides match TRBD1. The J segment lost 7 bases and the V segment lost 7 bases, leaving 12 bases of the junction unmatched. The CDR3 is made up of 13 amino acids. Germline assignment: CDR1 SQVTM and CDR2 ANQGSEA. The CDR3 spells CSASRGGPGGYTF. DNA of the CDR3: TGCAGCGCAAGCAGGGGGGGGCCAGGTGGCTACACCTTC.

V and J are TRBV15 and TRBJ2-3, with 9 bases that match TRBD1. CDR1 is LNHNV, CDR2 YYDKDF, per germline (reference sequence). The CDR3 has 16 amino acids. Trimming took 3 bases from V and 0 from J; bases not matched to a gene: 4. The CDR3, as DNA: TGTGCCACCAGCAGGAGACAGGGGGGCAGCACAGATACGCAGTATTTT. Translated, it gives CATSRRQGGSTDTQYF.

In this sample, this clone turned up a few times. The chain couples TRBV27 to TRBJ2-3, with 11 nucleotides matching TRBD2. Germline CDR1 reads MNHEY; CDR2 reads SMNVEV (reference sequence). Trimming removed 0 bases from V and 11 bases from J; junction bases left unmatched: 1. CDR3 length: 13 amino acids. CDR3 loop: CASSLSGLAEQYF. The CDR3 nucleotides are TGTGCCAGCAGTTTATCGGGACTAGCGGAGCAGTATTTT.

This clone occurred a few times. The chain links TRBV9 to TRBJ1-1; TRBD1 might be the D (5 bases). This CDR3 is built from 15 residues. Looked up from germline, CDR1 is SGDLS and CDR2 is YYNGEE. V lost 4 bases and J lost 2, with 15 bases in between. In DNA form, the CDR3 reads TGTGCCAGCAGCCCACGGGACCGCTCTAACACTGAAGCTTTCTTT. Amino acids: CASSPRDRSNTEAFF.

In its sample, this clone was seen a few times. V and J are TRBV6-8 and TRBJ1-5, with D perhaps TRBD1 (6 bases). The CDR3 contains 17 residues. The V gene lost 6 bases and the J gene lost 7 bases, with 25 bases spanning the gap. Germline values: CDR1 MNHGY, CDR2 SAAAGT. The CDR3 is CASSPLRGDHSGQPQHF. In DNA, the CDR3 is TGTGCCAGCAGCCCTTTAAGGGGGGACCACTCTGGACAGCCCCAGCATTTT.